This T cell receptor (beta chain) emerged from a study of T cells after yellow fever vaccination. Study-wide points: A large majority of primary-vaccination clones showed up again after the booster (just under 97% CD4, 75% to 90% CD8). Abundant bulk-derived clonotypes could contaminate FACS-sorted repertoires.

On this clonotype itself: The antigen is unknown.

From the 5' RACE reads, TCRdb called clonotypes with MiXCR, one entry per CDR3 protein. The sample has 620,000 or so distinct CDR3 sequences; around 17% are singletons. Trimming stripped 8 bases from V and 0 bases from J, with 20 bases between. CDR1 SEHNR and CDR2 FQNEAQ come from the germline V gene (reference sequence). The CDR3 is 17 amino acids. Sequencing used PBMCs, obtained more than 4 days after the first yellow fever vaccination. The sequence came from a man aged 18 to 35 who received the YFV17D yellow fever vaccine. The chain carries TRBV7-9 and TRBJ1-3; a possible D gene is TRBD1 (5 bases). The DNA of the CDR3 is TGTGCCAGCTCCATCTCAGGGATCACTCACTCTGGAAACACCATATATTTT. It translates to CASSISGITHSGNTIYF.